This paragraph reports one T cell receptor beta chain. This sample is drawn from a study of blood T cell repertoires in COVID-19. The wider study: Acute-phase and convalescent COVID-19 samples originated in the United States, Italy and Spain. The analysed material was cDNA or gDNA that came from T cells, B-cell-depleted T cells, or PBMCs.

Original analysis: Amplified reference gene primers provided the basis for estimating nucleated cell counts. The table came from immunoSEQ multiplex PCR; TCRdb's copy has only in-frame clones and leaves some out. V and J calls and clone size are as listed in that table; D and trimming were resolved from the DNA. The sample records approximately 240,000 clones, 80% to 85% being singletons. There are 12 residues in the CDR3. The chain carries TRBV21-1 and TRBJ2-7; no check of the table's D call, TRBD2, against the DNA was made. TRBV21-1 is an annotated pseudogene. The receptor was isolated from a woman in her 30s who had recovered from COVID-19. The sample was peripheral blood. CDR3 nucleotides: TGTGCCAGCAGCTCTAGTACCTACGAGCAGTACTTC. The encoded protein is CASSSSTYEQYF.